The present T cell receptor beta chain was sequenced within a study of pediatric ulcerative colitis. Details on this clone: Its antigen remains unidentified.

Notes on the study in general: No controls had the two rectal clonotypes shared by ulcerative colitis patients.

During colonoscopy, one to two rectal pinch biopsies were collected. The diagnostic colonoscopy in ulcerative colitis patients preceded any immunosuppressive treatment. TCRdb's copy holds only in-frame clones and misses some; the assay was immunoSEQ multiplex PCR. The table shows 30,000 to 45,000 clones, with about 80% occurring only once. This clonotype was sampled from a boy aged 10-17 years with moderate ulcerative colitis. Sequencing input: gut tissue.

The CDR3 nucleotides read TGTGCCAGCAGTATACGAGCGGGCCTTCAAGAGACCCAGTACTTC. It specifies CASSIRAGLQETQYF. The chain uses TRBV6-4 and TRBJ2-5; TRBD2 might be the D (6 bases). Germline CDR1 MRHNA, CDR2 SNTAGT. V lost 5 bases, J lost 2 bases, and 15 bases lay in between. The CDR3 has 15 amino acids.